This TCR beta chain was obtained from a study of cytotoxic CD8 clonotypes in ibrutinib-treated CLL. Clones were read by immunoSEQ multiplex PCR, and TCRdb kept only the in-frame ones, dropping some. The data hold 160,000 or so clones, with about 80% observed a single time. The TCR originated in a human donor with chronic lymphocytic leukemia. This material consisted of PBMCs, taken after 24 months of ibrutinib treatment.

The CDR3 sequence is CASSWGWNTEAFF. DNA of the CDR3: TGTGCCAGCAGCTGGGGGTGGAACACTGAAGCTTTCTTT. The genes are TRBV5-8 and TRBJ1-1, with D possibly matching TRBD1 (5 bases). Germline assignment: CDR1 SGHTS and CDR2 YDEGEE. The CDR3 is made up of 13 amino acids. Trimming cost V 3 bases and J 1 base, with 7 bases left between them. The whole variable domain, filled in from reference TRBV5-8 and TRBJ1-1, reads EAGVTQSPTHLIKTRGQQATLRCSPISGHTSVYWYQQALGLGLQFLLWYDEGEERNRGNFPPRFSGRQFPNYSSELNVNALELEDSALYLCASSWGWNTEAFFGQGTRLTVV.